What follows is one T cell receptor (beta chain) and its context. RNA transcripts served as template for amplifying TCR beta CDR3 sequences. First-round RT-PCR employed HTBI primers, with a second-round multiplex PCR after it. A single record per CDR3 protein comes from TCRdb applying MiXCR to the multiplex PCR reads. The sample holds roughly 420,000 distinct CDR3 sequences, around 21% seen once. CDR1 LNHNV and CDR2 YYDKDF come from the germline V gene (reference sequence). The CDR3 is 17 residues long. Trimming removed 0 bases at V and 0 bases at J, with 15 bases between. The data are from a study of Graves' ophthalmopathy and Graves' hyperthyroidism. Patients newly diagnosed with hyperthyroidism, under 2 months' duration, were aged 18 to 65, the study reports.

The rearrangement uses TRBV15 and TRBJ2-7; perhaps TRBD2 as D (5 bases). The clonotype comes from a young woman with stable Graves' hyperthyroidism. The material sequenced was peripheral blood. This CDR3 is CATSRDRIGVSSYEQYF. In nucleotides, the CDR3 is TGTGCCACCAGCAGAGATAGGATCGGGGTAAGCTCCTACGAGCAGTACTTC.